This T cell receptor beta chain was sequenced for a study of blood T cell repertoires in COVID-19. This CDR3 contains 14 residues. CDR1 is LNHDA, CDR2 SQIVND, per germline (reference sequence). Trimming took 4 bases from V and 3 from J, leaving 10 bases between them. The repertoire was sequenced with immunoSEQ multiplex PCR; TCRdb's copy has only in-frame clones and lacks some. The table shows roughly 150,000 clones, with about 89% occurring only once. The sequence was obtained from a man in his 60s with acute or convalescent COVID-19. The chain combines TRBV19 with TRBJ1-5; D gene uncertain. The sample consisted of peripheral blood. The CDR3 is CASSNSGNNQPQHF. CDR3 sequence (DNA): TGTGCCAGTAGTAATTCAGGTAACAATCAGCCCCAGCATTTT. Based on the CDR3 plus reference TRBV19 and TRBJ1-5, the full variable domain is DGGITQSPKYLFRKEGQNVTLSCEQNLNHDAMYWYRQDPGQGLRLIYYSQIVNDFQKGDIAEGYSVSREKKESFPLTVTSAQKNPTAFYLCASSNSGNNQPQHFGDGTRLSIL.